This TCR beta chain stems from a study of blood T cell repertoires in COVID-19 (dated by TCRdb to the early 2020s). Study-level background: Collaborator samples came from the United States, Italy and Spain and covered acute and convalescent phases of COVID-19. The material from the prospective study consisted of cDNA or gDNA derived from T cells, B-cell-depleted T cells, or PBMCs. The dataset comprised deeply sampled blood TCRbeta repertoires from subjects exposed to, actively infected with, or recovered from COVID-19. The repertoires were made available in a free public database intended to serve as a resource for research on the immune response to SARS-CoV-2. The samples were drawn from the first 160 participants of the ongoing ImmuneRACE study and from some 1,300 subjects provided by 6 global collaborators. Nearly every sample came with metadata listing a de-identified subject ID, COVID-19 status, age in years and sex. Where available, HLA class I and class II types were obtained from metadata supplied by the sample provider rather than from assay-based typing.

Collaborating institutions collected whole blood in K2EDTA tubes following their own protocols. For TCRbeta analysis, collaborators shipped samples as frozen whole blood, isolated PBMCs, or DNA extracted from either of those sample types. Paper-wide results and their limitations: The quantity of clinical and demographic metadata differed by source and by participant and was supplied without curation.

The immunoSEQ Assay, a bias-controlled multiplex PCR, was used to amplify TCRbeta CDR3 regions from genomic DNA. Per the source publication's procedure: Within the assay, amplification of reference gene primers was used to estimate how many nucleated cells each sample contained. To quantify the absolute abundance of each unique TCRbeta CDR3 rearrangement, sequence reads were collapsed and filtered. Productive Simpson clonality was computed per sample as the square root of Simpson's diversity index over productive rearrangements. TCRdb limited this immuneACCESS table to in-frame rearrangements with V and J called. A share of clones is missing; checked studies link under half to unresolved V genes, and the rest is unexplained. V, J and clone size were drawn from that table, and D and trimming were deduced from the DNA. Present in this sample are approximately 300,000 clones, around nine tenths of which were seen just once. The biggest ten clones account for approximately 4.3% of the sample.

As for this clone: The target of this receptor is not known. The record has no base qualities; no much larger clone is one base away.

The sample was peripheral blood. The receptor comes from a man aged 40-55 years with acute or convalescent COVID-19.

The nucleotide sequence reads as follows: TGTGCCTGGAGAGAGAGTAAGGAGGGCAAGGCTCAAACTGAAGCTTTCTTT. Translated, this gives CAWRESKEGKAQTEAFF. Recombination joined TRBV30 with TRBJ1-1, with the D gene too uncertain to name. The germline V gene (reference sequence) specifies GTSNPN as CDR1 and SVGIG as CDR2. The CDR3 holds 17 amino acids from the cysteine to the phenylalanine. Only the CDR3 DNA stays, 51 bases, in frame from base 1. V drops 3 bases and J drops 5 bases, leaving 25 bases in between.